Described below is a single TCR beta chain sequence and its context. Its antigen is currently unknown. The sample comes from a study of radiation and T cells in renal cell carcinoma. Study in general: Nephrectomy followed 15 Gy stereotactic body radiation by 4 weeks. Study-level points and caveats: In blood, top tumor clones expanded by 2 weeks, shrinking by 4. No pretreatment tumor biopsies were available for baseline clonotypes.

This sample's time point: blood 2 weeks post-SBRT. Treatment described: 15 Gy SBRT to primary tumor, nephrectomy 4 weeks later. Radiation-treated patients gave blood at baseline, week 2 and week 4. Per the germline V gene, CDR1 is MDHEN and CDR2 is SYDVKM. Trimming at V came to 6 bases and at J to 6 bases, leaving 9 bases not matched to a gene. The CDR3 is 14 amino acids. Only in-frame clones appear in the TCRdb table, and some are missing; sequencing was by immunoSEQ multiplex PCR. The sample has around 130,000 clones; about 81% are singletons. The sequence came from a woman aged 60 to 75 with renal cell carcinoma. The sample consisted of blood, taken from a patient whose treatment included radiotherapy and nephrectomy. This chain links TRBV28 with TRBJ2-7, with TRBD2 matching 9 bases. The CDR3 reads CASRILAGLGEQYF. For the CDR3, the DNA is TGTGCCAGCAGGATACTAGCGGGTCTAGGCGAGCAGTACTTC.